Each of the 10 T cell receptor beta chains below was sequenced from the same sample in a study of shared clonotypes between healthy human individuals. Selected positively for CCR7 and CD45RO-negative, naive CD8 cells excluded terminally differentiated effector memory CD45RA+ cells. TCRdb keeps only in-frame clones here, not all; method: immunoSEQ multiplex PCR. The sample has around 2,000,000 clones; 93% are singletons. The source material was naive CD8+ T cells from PBMCs. The receptors derive from a man aged 18-30 years in good health. Some clones in this sample may be carry-over from other donors' samples.

The J gene is TRBJ2-3, the V gene TRBV27; D possibly corresponds to TRBD1 (5 bases). The ends were cut back, 3 bases at V and 3 bases at J, with 19 bases in the middle. The CDR3 is 17 amino acids. Germline V CDR1 and CDR2: MNHEY, SMNVEV (reference sequence). The CDR3 DNA reads TGTGCCAGCAGTTTGGACCCGGACACAGCCTCTACAGATACGCAGTATTTT. Translated: CASSLDPDTASTDTQYF.

On this clone itself: At the DNA level, this CDR3 is encoded by other sequences in the same sample as well. The chain recombines TRBV19 with TRBJ1-5; D may be TRBD1 (5 bases). The germline V and J ends were trimmed by 4 bases and 2 bases, with 9 bases remaining between them. The CDR3 covers 14 residues. Germline assignment: CDR1 LNHDA and CDR2 SQIVND (reference sequence). DNA for the CDR3: TGTGCCAGTAGTAGGGGACGGGGCAATCAGCCCCAGCATTTT. Translation gives CASSRGRGNQPQHF.

This clone has only one observation. The chain combines TRBV27 with TRBJ2-5; 7 bases line up with TRBD2. CDR1 MNHEY and CDR2 SMNVEV come from the germline V gene (reference sequence). CDR3 length: 13 amino acids. V was pared by 6 bases and J by 5 bases, with 6 bases of the junction left unmatched. Written as DNA, the CDR3 is TGTGCCAGCAGCGGGACGGGGGGTGAGACCCAGTACTTC. Translation: CASSGTGGETQYF.

The chain combines TRBV15 with TRBJ2-1; no reliable D call. CDR1 and CDR2 (germline): LNHNV, YYDKDF (reference sequence). The ends were cut back, 2 bases at V and 5 bases at J, with 13 bases in the middle. CDR3 length: 15 amino acids. The CDR3 sequence: CATSRSSRRHNEQFF. For the CDR3, the DNA is TGTGCCACCAGCAGAAGCTCGCGCAGGCACAATGAGCAGTTCTTC.

The count of this clone is one. This rearrangement joins TRBV11-2 to TRBJ1-6; D perhaps matches TRBD1 (5 bases). Trimming took 5 bases from V and 8 from J, leaving 16 bases between them. The CDR3 runs to 15 residues. CDR1 is SGHAT and CDR2 is FQNNGV in the germline V gene. This CDR3 reads CASSGTSGTYSPLHF. In nucleotides, the CDR3 is TGTGCCAGCAGCGGGACCTCCGGGACCTATTCACCCCTCCACTTT.

A remark on this clone: The same CDR3 can be traced to other DNA sequences in this sample. The J gene is TRBJ2-7, the V gene TRBV11-2; D is undetermined. V was trimmed by 1 base and J by 4 bases, leaving 5 bases between them. From germline, CDR1 is SGHAT and CDR2 FQNNGV. CDR3 size: 12 residues. For the CDR3, the DNA is TGTGCCAGCAGCTTAGGGGTGTACGAGCAGTACTTC. This gives the protein CASSLGVYEQYF.

The rearrangement uses TRBV28 and TRBJ2-1, with no clear D. V lost 4 bases and J 8 bases, leaving 12 bases between the germline ends. The CDR3 is 13 residues long. Per germline, CDR1 MDHEN and CDR2 SYDVKM. In DNA, the CDR3 is TGTGCCAGCAGTTCCCTCCCGGCTGATGAGCAGTTCTTC. The encoded protein is CASSSLPADEQFF.

This clone was recorded only once. This chain joins TRBV4-3 and TRBJ1-1, with D hard to call. V gave up 0 bases and J gave up 7 bases, with 12 bases separating them. Germline loops: CDR1 LGHNA, CDR2 YSLEER. The CDR3 runs 14 residues. CDR3 nucleotide sequence: TGCGCCAGCAGCCAAGATGCAGGAGGAATTGAAGCTTTCTTT. Its translation: CASSQDAGGIEAFF.

As concerns this clone: Here the CDR3 omits its conserved ending phenylalanine or tryptophan, so a read error is the likely source. The limits of the CDR3 on the DNA are not certain, so only TCRdb's listed CDR3 is given. The gene calls are TRBV28 and TRBJ1-5. Germline assignment: CDR1 MDHEN and CDR2 SYDVKM. The CDR3 is 12 amino acids long, termini counted. CDR3 sequence reads: CASSFFNRGVRE.

The rearrangement links TRBV7-9 to TRBJ2-7; TRBD1 matches at 7 bases. V lost 4 bases, J lost 5 bases, and 8 bases stayed unmatched. The CDR3 is 14 amino acids. Germline CDR1 reads SEHNR; CDR2 reads FQNEAQ (reference sequence). DNA for the CDR3: TGTGCCAGCAGCTATACACAGGGGTTAGACGAGCAGTACTTC. It codes for CASSYTQGLDEQYF.